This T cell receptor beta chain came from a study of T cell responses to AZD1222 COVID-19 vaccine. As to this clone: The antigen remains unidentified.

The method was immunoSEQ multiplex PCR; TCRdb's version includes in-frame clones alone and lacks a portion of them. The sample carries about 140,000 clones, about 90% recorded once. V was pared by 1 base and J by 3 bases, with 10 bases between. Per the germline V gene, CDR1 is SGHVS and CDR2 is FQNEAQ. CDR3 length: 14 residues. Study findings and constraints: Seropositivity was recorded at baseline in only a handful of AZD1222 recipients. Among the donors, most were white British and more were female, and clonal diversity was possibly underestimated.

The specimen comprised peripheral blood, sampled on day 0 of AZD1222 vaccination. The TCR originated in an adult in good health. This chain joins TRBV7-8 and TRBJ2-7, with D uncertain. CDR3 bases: TGTGCCAGCAGCTTAGTGGTTTTGGGCTACGAGCAGTACTTC. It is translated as CASSLVVLGYEQYF.